The table lists the clone carrying this T cell receptor (beta chain) with many counts. This sample is drawn from a study of blood T cell repertoires in COVID-19. Source study methods: Quantification of nucleated cells was approximated via reference gene primer amplification. The assay was immunoSEQ multiplex PCR, and TCRdb's table has in-frame clones only and misses some. Clonal size and the V and J genes are those of that table, whereas D and trimming came from the DNA. This repertoire shows approximately 130,000 clones, around 83% found once; its top ten account for 8% to 10%. The germline CDR1 and CDR2 sequences are SGHNT and YENEEA. With V trimmed by 5 bases and J by 3 bases, 11 bases remained unmatched. This CDR3 region has 16 residues.

The TCR comes from a man aged 35-49 years with active or convalescent COVID-19. Input material: peripheral blood. V is TRBV11-3 and J is TRBJ2-3, with TRBD1 identical over 7 bases. The CDR3 DNA follows: TGTGCCAGCAGCCCTGGGACAGCCTCCAGGACAGATACGCAGTATTTT. This translates into CASSPGTASRTDTQYF.